Sequencing of this TCR beta chain was carried out in a study of tumor-infiltrating lymphocytes in primary liver carcinoma. Study background: The yield of productive TCRbeta reads per sample was roughly 3.65 to 7.13 million and was similar across tissue types.

A constant-region primer primed TCR beta cDNA synthesis from roughly 510 ng of total RNA. Investigators got TCR beta libraries out of three nested multiplex PCR rounds, done with slightly modified ARM-PCR. Amplification in the first two PCR rounds was performed using TRBV1-TRBV30 forward primers and a C-beta reverse primer for 10 cycles each. One entry per CDR3 protein results from TCRdb running MiXCR on the multiplex PCR reads. The table lists some 120,000 distinct CDR3 sequences, around 64% of them singletons, with 7.5% to 9% in the top ten. J lost 3 bases, V lost 6 bases, and 8 bases had no gene match. The CDR3 has 15 residues. Germline CDR1 reads MDHEN; CDR2 reads SYDVKM. Many counts were recorded for this clonotype. Its antigen is unidentified. The roughly 20-31 mg bulk tissue piece was not sorted before simultaneous RNA and DNA extraction. Each tumor had five separate regions sampled. Findings of the study overall: Tumor region pairs overlapped more than did tumor-adjacent and tumor-blood pairs.

The chain uses TRBV28 and TRBJ2-3, with 8 bases that match TRBD1. Sequenced input: liver tumor tissue from sampling region 3. Documented subset: tumor region T3, left-lateral pole. The sequence was collected from a woman aged 55-69 years with primary liver carcinoma and hepatitis B virus infection. CDR3 protein: CASSLRTGWTDTQYF. DNA of the CDR3: TGTGCCAGCAGCTTACGGACAGGGTGGACAGATACGCAGTATTTT.